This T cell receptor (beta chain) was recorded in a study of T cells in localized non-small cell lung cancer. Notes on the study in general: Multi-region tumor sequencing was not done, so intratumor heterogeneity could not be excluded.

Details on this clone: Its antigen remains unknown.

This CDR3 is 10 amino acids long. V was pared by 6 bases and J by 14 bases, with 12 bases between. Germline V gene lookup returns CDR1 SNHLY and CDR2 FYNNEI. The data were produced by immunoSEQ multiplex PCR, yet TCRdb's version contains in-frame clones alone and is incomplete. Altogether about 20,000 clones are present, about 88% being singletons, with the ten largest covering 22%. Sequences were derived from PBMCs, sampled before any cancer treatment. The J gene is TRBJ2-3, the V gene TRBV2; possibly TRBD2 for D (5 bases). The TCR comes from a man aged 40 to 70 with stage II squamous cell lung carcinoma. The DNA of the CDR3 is TGTGCCAGCAGACTAGAGTTGTCGTATTTT. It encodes CASRLELSYF.